Listed below are T cell receptor beta chains from one sample, sequenced in a study of shared clonotypes between healthy human individuals. TCRdb's copy holds only in-frame clones and misses some; the assay was immunoSEQ multiplex PCR. The sample records some 1 million clones, around 76% being singletons. The sequenced material came from memory CD4+ T cells sorted from blood. Source of these receptors: a man between 18 and 35 years old in good health. Both conserved end residues are part of each CDR3. The D gene is left open where the match is weak. Expanded clones are given a class, and other clones once, few, many or no size at all.

j_gene,abundance,d_gene,len,v_gene,CDR3nt,CDR3aa
TRBJ1-4,NA,NA,15,TRBV25-1,TGTGCCAGCAGTGAAACGGTACTTACCGGGCAAAAACTGTTTTTT,CASSETVLTGQKLFF
TRBJ2-7,few,NA,16,TRBV18,TGTGCCAGCTCACCCGGAACAGGGACTGGGTCCTACGAGCAGTACTTC,CASSPGTGTGSYEQYF
TRBJ1-4,NA,TRBD1,15,TRBV6-5,TGTGCCAGCAGCGGGGCGAGACAGGGCGGGGAAAAACTGTTTTTT,CASSGARQGGEKLFF
TRBJ2-5,NA,NA,14,TRBV7-2,TGTGCCAGCAGCCAGAACAGGGTCGTCGAGACCCAGTACTTC,CASSQNRVVETQYF
TRBJ1-2,NA,NA,15,TRBV2,TGTGCCAGCAGTGGACGGACATCTGCTAACTATGGCTACACCTTC,CASSGRTSANYGYTF
TRBJ1-4,once,TRBD1,13,TRBV30,TGTGCCTGGACTGACAGGGAAGTCGGAAAACTGTTTTTT,CAWTDREVGKLFF
TRBJ2-7,NA,TRBD1,15,TRBV5-1,TGCGCCAGCAGCAGGGGGCCAGGGGGCAGCTACGAGCAGTACTTC,CASSRGPGGSYEQYF
TRBJ1-6,NA,NA,15,TRBV10-1,TGCGCCAGCAGTGAAGGATGGGGCCCAAATTCACCCCTCCACTTT,CASSEGWGPNSPLHF
TRBJ2-5,NA,NA,14,TRBV7-2,TGTGCCAGCAGCCAGGCACAACGGCGGGAGACCCAGTACTTC,CASSQAQRRETQYF
TRBJ2-2,NA,NA,15,TRBV7-9,TGTGCCAGCAGCTTTCGCCGGGACAAGACCGGGGAGCTGTTTTTT,CASSFRRDKTGELFF
TRBJ2-5,NA,NA,12,TRBV5-4,TGTGCCAGCAGCTTGGCAATGGAGACCCAGTACTTC,CASSLAMETQYF
TRBJ2-7,NA,NA,13,TRBV11-3,TGTGCCAGCAGCTCCCTCACGGGCTCCGAGCAGTACTTC,CASSSLTGSEQYF
TRBJ2-7,NA,TRBD1,16,TRBV5-1,TGCGCCAGCAGCACCGATGGACAGGGGCGGGCCTACGAGCAGTACTTC,CASSTDGQGRAYEQYF
TRBJ2-1,NA,NA,17,TRBV13,TGTGCCAGCAGCTCATTACATGTCGGAAGCTCCTACAATGAGCAGTTCTTC,CASSSLHVGSSYNEQFF
TRBJ2-3,NA,NA,13,TRBV9,TGTGCCAGCAGCGTAGTCGGGGAAGATACGCAGTATTTT,CASSVVGEDTQYF
TRBJ1-1,NA,NA,14,TRBV7-3,TGTGCCAGCAGCTTAGAACGGGCAGGGGCTGAAGCTTTCTTT,CASSLERAGAEAFF
TRBJ2-6,NA,TRBD1,21,TRBV19,TGTGCCAGTAGTCCGACCGGGACAGGGGGAACCGTGGTTTCTGGGGCCAACGTCCTGACTTTC,CASSPTGTGGTVVSGANVLTF
TRBJ2-7,NA,TRBD2,17,TRBV7-2,TGTGCCAGCAGCTTAGAATTGTCTCGCGGGAGTGGATACGAGCAGTACTTC,CASSLELSRGSGYEQYF
TRBJ1-4,NA,NA,13,TRBV7-4,TGTGCCAGCAGCCTTCCGTCTAATGAAAAACTGTTTTTT,CASSLPSNEKLFF
TRBJ1-1,NA,NA,13,TRBV6-5,TGTGCCAGCAGAAAGGGACACAACACTGAAGCTTTCTTT,CASRKGHNTEAFF
TRBJ2-3,NA,NA,14,TRBV7-9,TGTGCCAGCAGCTTAAGTGCTAGCACAGATACGCAGTATTTT,CASSLSASTDTQYF
TRBJ1-3,NA,TRBD1,17,TRBV13,TGTGCCAGCAGCGATGGGGGAGGGGGCAGGGCTGGAAACACCATATATTTT,CASSDGGGGRAGNTIYF
TRBJ1-1,NA,NA,13,TRBV5-1,TGCGCCAGCAGCTTGGGAGACACCGCTGAAGCTTTCTTT,CASSLGDTAEAFF
TRBJ2-7,NA,TRBD2,15,TRBV6-6,TGTGCCAGCAGTGTGCCGGGACTAGCGGGTCTCGAGCAGTACTTC,CASSVPGLAGLEQYF
TRBJ1-6,NA,NA,15,TRBV5-4,TGTGCCAGCAGCTTGGCCCTAGGGAGCAATTCACCCCTCCACTTT,CASSLALGSNSPLHF
TRBJ2-2,NA,NA,14,TRBV4-3,TGCGCCAGCAGCCAAGGAGCAAGCACCGGGGAGCTGTTTTTT,CASSQGASTGELFF
TRBJ2-5,NA,NA,15,TRBV2,TGTGCCAGCAGTGAAGGCCAGAAAGTCGGAGAGACCCAGTACTTC,CASSEGQKVGETQYF
TRBJ2-3,few,TRBD1,13,TRBV11-2,TGTGCCAGCAGCTTGACAGGGAAGGGTTCGCAGTATTTT,CASSLTGKGSQYF
TRBJ2-1,few,TRBD2,14,TRBV11-2,TGTGCTACGGCCCTAGCGGGACTTTACAATGAGCAGTTCTTC,CATALAGLYNEQFF
TRBJ2-7,NA,NA,11,TRBV10-2,TGCGCCAGCAGTGAATTGGACGAGCAGTACTTC,CASSELDEQYF
TRBJ2-3,NA,TRBD2,14,TRBV6-6,TGTGCCAGCAAAGGGGAGGGCAACACAGATACGCAGTATTTT,CASKGEGNTDTQYF
TRBJ1-6,NA,NA,17,TRBV5-4,TGTGCCAGCAGCTTGTCCTGGGCCAGTGTGAATAATTCACCCCTCCACTTT,CASSLSWASVNNSPLHF
TRBJ2-3,NA,TRBD2,15,TRBV19,TGTGCCAGTAGGCGACTAGCGGGAGTGGCAGATACGCAGTATTTT,CASRRLAGVADTQYF
TRBJ2-7,NA,NA,14,TRBV6-6,TGTGCCAGCAGTTACTCGGTACTAGCCTACGAGCAGTACTTC,CASSYSVLAYEQYF
TRBJ2-7,once,TRBD1,14,TRBV6-6,TGTGCCAGCAGTCGACAGGGGGTAGCCTACGAGCAGTACTTC,CASSRQGVAYEQYF
TRBJ1-4,many,NA,14,TRBV5-1,TGCGCCAGCAGCTTGGAACCGACCGGGGGAAAACTGTTTTTT,CASSLEPTGGKLFF